This TCR beta chain stems from a study of cytomegalovirus exposure and HLA in healthy donors. Findings and limits, study-wide: Through in vitro validation, three CMV-associated chains were shown to be specific for CMV antigens. The likely origin of a cluster of highly shared sequence variants was a sequencing artifact. Listed as cytomegalovirus-associated were 150 to 200 TCR beta chains.

On this clone: The antigen is not known.

A multiplex PCR was run with 60 Vbeta primers and 13 Jbeta primers. Sequencing used immunoSEQ multiplex PCR; TCRdb keeps in-frame clones, though not all of them. The data show more than 110,000 clones, around 86% seen once. The sequenced sample was PBMCs. This receptor was taken from a female donor in good health and CMV-seronegative.

CDR3 residues: CAWSVRGGDGYTF. CDR3 sequence (DNA): TGTGCCTGGAGTGTACGAGGGGGCGATGGCTACACCTTC. The chain uses TRBV30 and TRBJ1-2; TRBD1 aligns across 7 bases. J lost 6 bases, V lost 0 bases, and 4 bases had no gene match. CDR1 GTSNPN and CDR2 SVGIG come from the germline V gene (reference sequence). The CDR3 has 13 amino acids.